These T cell receptor beta chains were read from a single sample in a study of metastatic and nonmetastatic thyroid tumors. TCRdb re-clonotyped the PCR reads through MiXCR. The data contain some 10,000 clones, 20% to 30% of them singletons. Sequencing was performed on tumor tissue. All receptors come from a female donor with papillary thyroid cancer or a benign thyroid nodule (not recorded which). Some clones in this sample may be carry-over from other donors' samples. CDR3s include the opening cysteine and the closing phenylalanine or tryptophan. A D gene is named only where the DNA matches it firmly. Some rows mark clone size as missing; the rest say once, few, many or name a class of expanded clone.

V gene: TRBV20-1
D gene: -
J gene: TRBJ2-5
clone size: once
CDR3 DNA: TGCAGTGCCCATGAAGGGCAGGGAGGAGAGACCCAGTACTTC
CDR3 protein: CSAHEGQGGETQYF

V gene: TRBV6-2/TRBV6-3
D gene: -
J gene: TRBJ1-1
clone size: few
CDR3 DNA: TGTGCCAGCAGACCCTTACAGGGATACACTGAAGCTTTCTTT
CDR3 protein: CASRPLQGYTEAFF

V gene: TRBV6-1
D gene: TRBD1
J gene: TRBJ1-6
clone size: -
CDR3 DNA: TGTGCCAGCAGTGTACACAGGGGTAATTCACCCCTCCACTTT
CDR3 protein: CASSVHRGNSPLHF

V gene: TRBV19
D gene: TRBD1
J gene: TRBJ1-1
clone size: -
CDR3 DNA: TGTGCCAGTAGGGACAGGGGGCAGGACACTGAAGCTTTCTTT
CDR3 protein: CASRDRGQDTEAFF

V gene: TRBV6-5
D gene: -
J gene: TRBJ2-7
clone size: few
CDR3 DNA: TGTGCCAGCAGTTATTCCAGGGGACACGAGCAGTACTTC
CDR3 protein: CASSYSRGHEQYF

V gene: TRBV20-1
D gene: TRBD2
J gene: TRBJ2-5
clone size: once
CDR3 DNA: TGCAGGGCAGCGGGAGCTCTACAAGAGACCCAGTACTTC
CDR3 protein: CRAAGALQETQYF

V gene: TRBV6-1
D gene: TRBD2
J gene: TRBJ2-1
clone size: -
CDR3 DNA: TGTGCCAGCACCCACCGAGCGGGAGTCAGCATCTATGAGCAGTTCTTC
CDR3 protein: CASTHRAGVSIYEQFF

V gene: TRBV4-2
D gene: -
J gene: TRBJ2-1
clone size: many
CDR3 DNA: TGTGCCAGCAGCCAAGATGGAGGGGACAATGAGCAGTTCTTC
CDR3 protein: CASSQDGGDNEQFF

V gene: TRBV6-2/TRBV6-3
D gene: -
J gene: TRBJ2-1
clone size: few
CDR3 DNA: TGTGCCAGCAGTATAGCAAATGAGCAGTTCTTC
CDR3 protein: CASSIANEQFF

V gene: TRBV5-4
D gene: -
J gene: TRBJ2-1
clone size: many
CDR3 DNA: TGTGCCAGCAGCTTGGGGCAACTTAACCCGTTCTTC
CDR3 protein: CASSLGQLNPFF

V gene: TRBV20-1
D gene: -
J gene: TRBJ1-2
clone size: -
CDR3 DNA: TGCAGTGCTACCAGGGGTGGCTACACCTTC
CDR3 protein: CSATRGGYTF

V gene: TRBV2
D gene: -
J gene: TRBJ2-3
clone size: -
CDR3 DNA: TGTGCCAGCAGCCAGGGCCCAGATACGCAGTATTTT
CDR3 protein: CASSQGPDTQYF

V gene: TRBV7-3
D gene: TRBD1
J gene: TRBJ2-6
clone size: -
CDR3 DNA: TGTGCCAGCAGCCCTCAGGGGGCGGCCATCTCTGGGGCCAACGTCCTGACCTTC
CDR3 protein: CASSPQGAAISGANVLTF

V gene: TRBV28
D gene: -
J gene: TRBJ2-5
clone size: many
CDR3 DNA: TGTGCCAGCAGTTTAATTTCGGGGGAAGAGACCCAGTACTTC
CDR3 protein: CASSLISGEETQYF

V gene: TRBV5-1
D gene: TRBD2
J gene: TRBJ2-1
clone size: many
CDR3 DNA: TGCGCCAGCTCAGCGGGATCCTACAATGAGCAGTTCTTC
CDR3 protein: CASSAGSYNEQFF